The 10 T cell receptor beta chains listed next were all sequenced from one sample in a study of cytomegalovirus exposure and HLA in healthy donors. With 60 Vbeta and 13 Jbeta primers, the PCR was carried out. Sequencing used immunoSEQ multiplex PCR; TCRdb keeps in-frame clones, though not all of them. In the table there are 95,000 to 110,000 clones, roughly 73% of which are singletons. Sequenced: PBMCs. Source of these receptors: a man aged 25 to 45 in good health and CMV-seronegative.

The chain recombines TRBV7-9 with TRBJ1-2; D gene uncertain. Germline V lookup: CDR1 SEHNR, CDR2 FQNEAQ (reference sequence). The CDR3 totals 10 residues. V lost 11 bases and J 7 bases, leaving 11 bases between the germline ends. The CDR3 protein is CAGESFGYTF. The DNA of the CDR3 is TGTGCCGGTGAGTCGTTTGGCTACACCTTC.

This chain connects TRBV5-1 to TRBJ2-5; 8 bases align to TRBD1. The CDR3 covers 14 residues. V was pared by 4 bases and J by 5 bases, with 7 bases of the junction left unmatched. Germline CDR1 reads SGHRS; CDR2 reads YFSETQ. CDR3 in amino acids: CASSVGQGMETQYF. CDR3 coding DNA: TGCGCCAGCAGCGTAGGACAGGGTATGGAGACCCAGTACTTC.

This chain links TRBV7-2 with TRBJ1-4; D is uncertain. The V gene lost 5 bases and the J gene lost 10 bases, with 20 bases spanning the gap. Germline CDR1 is SGHTA and CDR2 is FQGNSA. This CDR3 is built from 15 residues. CDR3 DNA sequence: TGTGCCAGCAGCGCCGGACGTCCAATCGGAGGAAAACTGTTTTTT. Its translation is CASSAGRPIGGKLFF.

The V call is TRBV5-1, the J call TRBJ1-2; a weak D match, TRBD1 (5 bases). V was trimmed by 0 bases and J by 4 bases, leaving 19 bases between them. The V gene's germline CDR1 is SGHRS and CDR2 YFSETQ. This CDR3 comprises 17 residues. Written as DNA, the CDR3 is TGCGCCAGCAGCTTGGCAGACAGACCCGGTTTTTCCTATGGCTACACCTTC. It codes for CASSLADRPGFSYGYTF.

The CDR3 reads CASKGGGDSGANVLTF. CDR3 DNA sequence: TGTGCCAGCAAAGGTGGGGGGGACTCTGGGGCCAACGTCCTGACTTTC. The chain recombines TRBV6-6 with TRBJ2-6; TRBD2 matches at 7 bases. The length of the CDR3 is 16 residues. The germline CDR1 and CDR2 sequences are MNHNY and SVGAGI (reference sequence). V dropped 7 bases and J dropped 0; count of bases not matched to a gene: 6.

The J gene is TRBJ1-4, the V gene TRBV2; D perhaps matches TRBD1 (5 bases). The germline V and J ends were trimmed by 7 bases and 3 bases, with 15 bases remaining between them. The CDR3 contains 15 residues. Looked up from germline, CDR1 is SNHLY and CDR2 is FYNNEI. CDR3 residues: CASNPKGFANEKLFF. The CDR3 DNA sequence: TGTGCCAGCAATCCAAAGGGGTTTGCTAATGAAAAACTGTTTTTT.

The chain links TRBV30 to TRBJ1-4; TRBD1 aligns across 10 bases. The ends lost 0 bases at V and 6 bases at J; junction bases unmatched: 7. CDR1 GTSNPN and CDR2 SVGIG come from the germline V gene (reference sequence). The CDR3 extends over 16 amino acids. CDR3 in DNA: TGTGCCTGGAGTGTGCCGGGGACAGGGGTTTATGAAAAACTGTTTTTT. Translation gives CAWSVPGTGVYEKLFF.

The chain uses TRBV5-1 and TRBJ1-2, with D possibly matching TRBD1 (5 bases). Germline CDR1 is SGHRS and CDR2 is YFSETQ. The CDR3 extends over 17 amino acids. The ends were cut back, 0 bases at V and 4 bases at J, with 19 bases in the middle. In nucleotides, the CDR3 is TGCGCCAGCAGCTTGGCCACCTCCGGTATGGGACTCTATGGCTACACCTTC. Translating it yields CASSLATSGMGLYGYTF.

The chain combines TRBV6-1 with TRBJ2-7; tentatively, D is TRBD2 (5 bases). The CDR3 length is 13 residues. Germline V gene data show CDR1 as MNHNS and CDR2 as SASEGT. V gave up 4 bases and J gave up 1 base, with 8 bases separating them. The CDR3 sequence: CASSGLMSYEQYF. The CDR3 DNA follows: TGTGCCAGCAGTGGACTAATGTCCTACGAGCAGTACTTC.

This clone was seen only a few times. This chain links TRBV5-1 with TRBJ1-1; 9 nucleotides line up with TRBD1. V trimming: 0 bases; J trimming: 0 bases; junction bases outside the gene matches: 3. The CDR3 is made up of 16 amino acids. CDR1 SGHRS and CDR2 YFSETQ come from the germline V gene. CDR3 coding DNA: TGCGCCAGCAGCTTGGTAGGACAGGGGTTGAACACTGAAGCTTTCTTT. Its protein product is CASSLVGQGLNTEAFF. The whole variable domain, remainder taken from reference TRBV5-1 and TRBJ1-1, is KAGVTQTPRYLIKTRGQQVTLSCSPISGHRSVSWYQQTPGQGLQFLFEYFSETQRNKGNFPGRFSGRQFSNSRSEMNVSTLELGDSALYLCASSLVGQGLNTEAFFGQGTRLTVV.